This TCR beta chain came from a study of cytomegalovirus exposure and HLA in healthy donors. The PCR employed 60 Vbeta primers together with 13 Jbeta primers. Some clones are missing from TCRdb's copy, which holds only in-frame ones; the method was immunoSEQ multiplex PCR. The table has 150,000 to 250,000 clones, around 86% seen once. V shed 2 bases and J 7 bases; nucleotides not matched to a gene: 1. CDR1 is SGHVS and CDR2 is FNYEAQ in the germline V gene. This CDR3 spans 13 amino acids. The TCR sequence derives from a woman aged 45-65 years in good health and CMV-seropositive. The chain uses TRBV7-6 and TRBJ2-2; TRBD2 matches at 7 bases. Sequences were obtained from PBMCs. CDR3 DNA: TGTGCCAGCAGCTTAAGGGACTACGGGGAGCTGTTTTTT. Translating it yields CASSLRDYGELFF.